Shown below are 3 T cell receptor beta chains from a single sample sequenced in a study of blood T cell repertoires in COVID-19. Data came from immunoSEQ multiplex PCR; TCRdb stores just in-frame clones and leaves some out. The sample consists of 290,000 or so clones, approximately 85% of them appearing once. The source material was peripheral blood. Every receptor here comes from a man in his fifties or sixties with active or convalescent COVID-19.

The CDR3 is CASSPVDREANVLTF. The CDR3, as DNA: TGCGCCAGCAGTCCAGTGGATCGGGAGGCCAACGTCCTGACTTTC. This chain joins TRBV4-1 and TRBJ2-6; a possible D gene is TRBD2 (5 bases). The germline gives CDR1 MGHRA, CDR2 YSYEKL. This CDR3 spans 15 amino acids. The V end was cut by 6 bases, the J end by 6 bases, with 15 bases between.

The gene calls are TRBV18 and TRBJ2-7, with D possibly TRBD1 on 5 matching bases. The CDR3 totals 13 residues. Germline V CDR1 and CDR2: KGHSH, LQKENI. V shed 5 bases and J shed 7 bases, with 15 bases lying between them. DNA of the CDR3: TGTGCCAGCTCAGGGGCCGAGAAATGGGAGCAGTACTTC. It codes for CASSGAEKWEQYF.

The chain couples TRBV30 to TRBJ1-2; the D is unclear. CDR3 length: 11 residues. Germline lookup yields CDR1 GTSNPN and CDR2 SVGIG (reference sequence). Trimming stripped 4 bases from V and 6 bases from J, with 9 bases between. CDR3 sequence (DNA): TGTGCCTGGAACGGGTTGGATGGCTACACCTTC. Translating it yields CAWNGLDGYTF.